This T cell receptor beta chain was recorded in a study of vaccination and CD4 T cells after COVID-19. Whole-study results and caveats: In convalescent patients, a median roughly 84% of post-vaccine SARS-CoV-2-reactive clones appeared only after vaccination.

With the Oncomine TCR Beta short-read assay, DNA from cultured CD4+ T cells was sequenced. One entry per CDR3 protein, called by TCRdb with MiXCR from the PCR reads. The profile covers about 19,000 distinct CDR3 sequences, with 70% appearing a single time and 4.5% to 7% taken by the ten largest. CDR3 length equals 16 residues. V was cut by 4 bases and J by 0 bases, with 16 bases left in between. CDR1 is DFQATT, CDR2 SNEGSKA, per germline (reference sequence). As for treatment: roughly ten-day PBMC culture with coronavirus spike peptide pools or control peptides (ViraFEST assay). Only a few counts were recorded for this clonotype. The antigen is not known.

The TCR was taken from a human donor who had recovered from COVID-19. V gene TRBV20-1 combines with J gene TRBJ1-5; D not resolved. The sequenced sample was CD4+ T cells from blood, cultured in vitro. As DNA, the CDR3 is TGCAGTGCTACCCAGACTCTCCTCATTAGCAATCAGCCCCAGCATTTT. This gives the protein CSATQTLLISNQPQHF.